This T cell receptor (beta chain) was documented in a study of control samples from healthy donors and cancer patients. Using immunoSEQ multiplex PCR, the repertoire was profiled, and TCRdb retains in-frame clones only, with some absent. The data show roughly 79,000 clones, 75% to 90% seen once. The CDR3 covers 13 residues. V lost 5 bases, J lost 6 bases, and 10 bases lay in between. The germline gives CDR1 SGHTA, CDR2 FQGNSA. This clone was counted once. The chain is built from TRBV7-2 and TRBJ2-2; the D gene is possibly TRBD2 (6 bases). The TCR originated in a man over 45 in good health. Sequencing input: blood. CDR3 loop: CASSGRGAGELFF. CDR3 in DNA: TGTGCCAGCAGCGGGCGCGGGGCCGGGGAGCTGTTTTTT. The full variable domain, completed using reference TRBV7-2 and TRBJ2-2, is GAGVSQSPSNKVTEKGKDVELRCDPISGHTALYWYRQSLGQGLEFLIYFQGNSAPDKSGLPSDRFSAERTGGSVSTLTIQRTQQEDSAVYLCASSGRGAGELFFGEGSRLTVL.